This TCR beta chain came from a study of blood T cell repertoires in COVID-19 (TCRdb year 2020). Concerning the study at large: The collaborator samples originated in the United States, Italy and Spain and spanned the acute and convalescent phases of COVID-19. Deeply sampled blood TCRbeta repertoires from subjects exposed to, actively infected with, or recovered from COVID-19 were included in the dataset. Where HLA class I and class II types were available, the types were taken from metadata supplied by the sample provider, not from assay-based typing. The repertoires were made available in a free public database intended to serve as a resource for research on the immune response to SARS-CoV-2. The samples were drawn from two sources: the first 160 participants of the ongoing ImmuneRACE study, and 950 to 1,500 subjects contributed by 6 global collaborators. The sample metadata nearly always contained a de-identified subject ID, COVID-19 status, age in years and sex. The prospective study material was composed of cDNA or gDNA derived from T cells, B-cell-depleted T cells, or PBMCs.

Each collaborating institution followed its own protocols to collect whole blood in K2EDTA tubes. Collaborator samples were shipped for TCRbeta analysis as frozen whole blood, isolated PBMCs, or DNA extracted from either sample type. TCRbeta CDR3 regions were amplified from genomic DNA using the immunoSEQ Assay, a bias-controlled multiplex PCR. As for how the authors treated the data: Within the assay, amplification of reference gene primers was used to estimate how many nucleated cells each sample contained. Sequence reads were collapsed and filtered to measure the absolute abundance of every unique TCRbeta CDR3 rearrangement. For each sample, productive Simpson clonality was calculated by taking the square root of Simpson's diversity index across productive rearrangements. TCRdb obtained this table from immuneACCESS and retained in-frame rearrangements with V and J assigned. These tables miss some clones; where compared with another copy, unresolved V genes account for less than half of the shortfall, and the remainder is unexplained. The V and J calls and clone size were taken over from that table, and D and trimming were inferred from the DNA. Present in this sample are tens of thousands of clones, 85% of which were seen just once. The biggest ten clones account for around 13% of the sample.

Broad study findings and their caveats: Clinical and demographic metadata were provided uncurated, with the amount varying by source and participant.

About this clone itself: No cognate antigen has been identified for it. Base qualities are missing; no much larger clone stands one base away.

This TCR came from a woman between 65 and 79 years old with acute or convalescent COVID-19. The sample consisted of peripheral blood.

The DNA sequence follows: TGTGCCAGCAGTGTAGGGCAGGGGAATTCACCCCTCCACTTT. The encoded protein is CASSVGQGNSPLHF. The receptor chain draws on TRBV6-4 and TRBJ1-6; TRBD1 is possibly the D segment (6 matching bases). The trim is 4 bases for V and 7 bases for J, with a gap of 11 bases between the germline ends. The CDR3 spans 14 residues, from the cysteine through the phenylalanine. Of all the DNA, just the CDR3 is kept, 42 bases in frame from base 1. According to the germline V gene, CDR1 reads MRHNA and CDR2 reads SNTAGT.